The rows below give T cell receptor beta chains drawn from one sample of a study of OX40 agonist ivuxolimab in advanced cancers. Sequenced by immunoSEQ multiplex PCR; TCRdb stores in-frame clones only, minus some. Of 65,000 to 80,000 clones listed, approximately 88% are singletons. Sequenced here: CD4+ or CD8+ T cells sorted from blood, sampled in a trial of the OX40 agonist ivuxolimab. These receptors were collected from an adult with an advanced solid tumor such as melanoma, head and neck, liver or kidney cancer. Both conserved end residues are part of each CDR3. The D gene is left open where the match is weak. Rows may omit the clone size; those that give it use once, few, many or a size class.

d_call clone_size j_call v_call cdr3_nt cdr3_aa
TRBD1 NA TRBJ2-1 TRBV27 TGTGCCAGCTATAACCCCGGGACAGGGGGGGGAAATGAGCAGTTCTTC CASYNPGTGGGNEQFF
TRBD2 NA TRBJ2-3 TRBV5-4 TGTGCCAGCAGGCCCGGGGGGACCACAGATACGCAGTATTTT CASRPGGTTDTQYF
TRBD2 NA TRBJ2-7 TRBV6-1 TGTGCCAGCAGTGTTACTAGCGGGGGGGCGGGGGAGCAGTACTTC CASSVTSGGAGEQYF
TRBD2 NA TRBJ2-3 TRBV7-2 TGTGCCAGCAGCCCCTTCCCTGCGGGGGGGCTGAGAGATACGCAGTATTTT CASSPFPAGGLRDTQYF
NA NA TRBJ1-6 TRBV6-5 TGTGCCAGCAGTTACGACTCGTACCCGAATTCACCCCTCCACTTT CASSYDSYPNSPLHF
NA NA TRBJ1-2 TRBV7-9 TGTGCCAGCAGCTTAGAGCAGGGGCACGGCTACACCTTC CASSLEQGHGYTF
TRBD1 few TRBJ1-6 TRBV6-5 TGTGCCAGCAGTTACTCAGCGGGACAGGGAATTTACGGCCTCCACTTT CASSYSAGQGIYGLHF
TRBD2 NA TRBJ2-3 TRBV4-3 TGCGCCAGCAGCCAAAGGGGCCTAGCGGGGGGGTCGGAAGGGACGCAGTATTTT CASSQRGLAGGSEGTQYF
NA NA TRBJ1-2 TRBV7-2 TGTGCCAGCAGCTTAGTGGCGATCCCCTATGGCTACACCTTC CASSLVAIPYGYTF
NA NA TRBJ2-1 TRBV5-1 TGCGCCAGCAGCTCCTCCGGGACGGTCTTAAATGAGCAGTTCTTC CASSSSGTVLNEQFF
TRBD2 NA TRBJ2-2 TRBV10-3 TGTGCCATCAGTGTGCGGGAGGGCGTCGGGGAGCTGTTTTTT CAISVREGVGELFF
TRBD1 NA TRBJ1-2 TRBV7-2 TGTGCCAGCAGCTTAGTGGCGGGGACAGACTATGGCTACACCTTC CASSLVAGTDYGYTF
NA NA TRBJ2-5 TRBV27 TGTGCCAGCAGTTCACGACCAGGCCGGGAGACCCAGTACTTC CASSSRPGRETQYF
NA NA TRBJ1-2 TRBV4-2 TGTGCCAGCAGCCAAGACGTAGGCCAAGCTAACTATGGCTACACCTTC CASSQDVGQANYGYTF
NA NA TRBJ1-3 TRBV19 TGTGCCAGCTCCCCCCGCCGGGACGGAGGAAACACCATATATTTT CASSPRRDGGNTIYF
NA NA TRBJ1-1 TRBV6-5 TGTGCCAGCAGTACCAGAAACGAAGCTTTCTTT CASSTRNEAFF
TRBD2 NA TRBJ2-3 TRBV7-6 TGTGCCAGCAGCTTAGGCGCTAGCGGGGTCACAGATACGCAGTATTTT CASSLGASGVTDTQYF
TRBD1 NA TRBJ2-7 TRBV5-1 TGCGCCAGCAGTTGGGGACAGGAGGCCCGCTCCTACGAGCAGTACTTC CASSWGQEARSYEQYF
TRBD1 once TRBJ1-1 TRBV5-8 TGTGCCAGCAGCTTGGGGACAGGGTTATTCGCTGAAGCTTTCTTT CASSLGTGLFAEAFF
NA NA TRBJ1-2 TRBV6-5 TGTGCCACCGACAGAGAAGCCTATGGCTACACCTTC CATDREAYGYTF
TRBD1 NA TRBJ2-7 TRBV7-8 TGTGCCAGCAGCTTAGAGGGACAGCCCTCATACGAGCAGTACTTC CASSLEGQPSYEQYF
NA few TRBJ1-6 TRBV28 TGTGCCAGCAGTTTAGAAGACGGGAGGGGGTCACCCCTCCACTTT CASSLEDGRGSPLHF
NA NA TRBJ2-3 TRBV14 TGTGCCAGCAGCCCCGCGGGATATACGCAGTATTTT CASSPAGYTQYF
NA NA TRBJ1-2 TRBV9 TGTGCCAGCAGCGTAGACCCCGAGCAAGGCCTATTCGGCTACACCTTC CASSVDPEQGLFGYTF
TRBD2 NA TRBJ2-3 TRBV7-2 TGTGCCAGCAGCTCCCAGGGAGGGGGCACAGATACGCAGTATTTT CASSSQGGGTDTQYF
TRBD2 NA TRBJ2-2 TRBV27 TGTGCCAGCAGTTTCCTGACTAGCAGAGCCGGGGAGCTGTTTTTT CASSFLTSRAGELFF
NA NA TRBJ1-1 TRBV5-5 TGTGCCAGCAGCCGACTGAACAGTGGGCATGGGTTGAACACTGAAGCTTTCTTT CASSRLNSGHGLNTEAFF
NA NA TRBJ1-1 TRBV14 TGTGCCAGCAGCCAAGAATATGAGTTGTACACTGAAGCTTTCTTT CASSQEYELYTEAFF
TRBD1 NA TRBJ2-1 TRBV19 TGTGCCAGTACGGACAGGGGGCGCGGGAATGAGCAGTTCTTC CASTDRGRGNEQFF
TRBD2 NA TRBJ2-7 TRBV18 TGTGCCAGCTCACGTTTGACTAGCGGGGGCCACGAGCAGTACTTC CASSRLTSGGHEQYF
NA once TRBJ2-3 TRBV19 TGTGCCAGTAGTGGGGGCGGCGTAAGCACAGATACGCAGTATTTT CASSGGGVSTDTQYF
NA NA TRBJ1-1 TRBV7-2 TGTGCCAGCAGCTTACGACCCGGGGGGGCCGAAGCTTTCTTT CASSLRPGGAEAFF
NA NA TRBJ2-7 TRBV7-6 TGTGCCAGCAGCTTAGCGGCCGGCGAGCAGTACTTC CASSLAAGEQYF